Listed here are 17 T cell receptor beta chains from one sample, sequenced in a study of blood T cell repertoires in COVID-19. Assay used: immunoSEQ multiplex PCR; TCRdb lists only in-frame clones, some missing. The repertoire consists of roughly 150,000 clones, with roughly 85% occurring once and the leading ten covering about 2%. Sequencing was performed on peripheral blood. Receptors were obtained from a woman older than 75 with acute or convalescent COVID-19.

The chain uses TRBV5-6 and TRBJ1-5; TRBD1 might be the D (6 bases). CDR3 size: 14 residues. Trimming shortened V by 0 bases and J by 4 bases, and 8 bases separated the two germline ends. Looked up from germline, CDR1 is SGHDT and CDR2 is YYEEEE. DNA of the CDR3: TGTGCCAGCAGCTTGGGACAGGAGAATCAGCCCCAGCATTTT. It yields the protein CASSLGQENQPQHF.

This chain joins TRBV21-1 and TRBJ2-2; the DNA was not used to check the table's D call, TRBD1. TRBV21-1 is listed as a pseudogene. CDR3 length equals 13 residues. The CDR3 protein is CASSKDSTGELFF. In DNA, the CDR3 is TGTGCCAGCAGCAAAGACAGCACCGGGGAGCTGTTTTTT.

The chain uses TRBV5-8 and TRBJ2-2; the D gene is possibly TRBD2 (6 bases). Germline-derived CDR1 and CDR2 are SGHTS and YDEGEE. The CDR3 runs to 18 residues. Trimming left V 4 bases short and J 3 bases short, with 22 bases between. The CDR3 DNA reads TGTGCCAGCAGCCTGGGGAGGAGAGAGCCAGCCTACACCGGGGAGCTGTTTTTT. Amino acids: CASSLGRREPAYTGELFF.

This clone was detected only once. The CDR3 sequence is CATSRGRGGVLPPGELFF. The CDR3 DNA sequence: TGTGCCACCAGCAGAGGAAGGGGGGGAGTTTTACCCCCCGGGGAGCTGTTTTTT. The gene calls are TRBV15 and TRBJ2-2, with D possibly TRBD2 on 7 matching bases. Deletions cut 1 base from V and 6 bases from J, with 21 bases between. This CDR3 has 18 amino acids. From germline, CDR1 is LNHNV and CDR2 YYDKDF (reference sequence).

This chain uses TRBV18 with TRBJ2-3; TRBD1 aligns across 7 bases. The CDR3 consists of 15 residues. The germline gives CDR1 KGHSH, CDR2 LQKENI. The V segment lost 5 bases and the J segment 6 bases; nucleotides outside the gene matches: 11. The CDR3 spells CASSATGTAVDTQYF. DNA for the CDR3: TGTGCCAGCTCAGCAACAGGGACAGCCGTGGATACGCAGTATTTT. The variable domain in full, completed from reference TRBV18 and TRBJ2-3, reads NAGVMQNPRHLVRRRGQEARLRCSPMKGHSHVYWYRQLPEEGLKFMVYLQKENIIDESGMPKERFSAEFPKEGPSILRIQQVVRGDSAAYFCASSATGTAVDTQYFGPGTRLTVL.

The chain employs TRBV7-2 and TRBJ1-2; 8 nucleotides agree with TRBD1. CDR3 length equals 16 residues. Germline V gene data show CDR1 as SGHTA and CDR2 as FQGNSA. Trimming cost V 5 bases and J 3 bases; bases outside gene matches: 11. In DNA form, the CDR3 reads TGTGCCAGCAGCGCTACCCGACAGGGGACCGACTATGGCTACACCTTC. This codes for CASSATRQGTDYGYTF. Full variable domain (remainder filled in from reference TRBV7-2 and TRBJ1-2): GAGVSQSPSNKVTEKGKDVELRCDPISGHTALYWYRQSLGQGLEFLIYFQGNSAPDKSGLPSDRFSAERTGGSVSTLTIQRTQQEDSAVYLCASSATRQGTDYGYTFGSGTRLTVV.

As DNA, the CDR3 is TGCGCCAGCAGCTTTGCAGGACAGGGAAGCTCCTACAATGAGCAGTTCTTC. It translates to CASSFAGQGSSYNEQFF. The chain is built from TRBV5-1 and TRBJ2-1, with 8 bases aligning to TRBD1. The germline CDR1 and CDR2 sequences are SGHRS and YFSETQ. J was trimmed by 0 bases and V by 2 bases; bases with no gene match: 7. The CDR3 totals 17 residues.

This chain connects TRBV19 to TRBJ1-3; 7 bases line up with TRBD1. Germline CDR1 and CDR2: LNHDA and SQIVND (reference sequence). CDR3 length: 21 residues. V lost 3 bases, J lost 0 bases, and 20 bases stayed unmatched. The CDR3 sequence is CASSIGFRAGGQSPSGNTIYF. CDR3 nucleotide sequence: TGTGCCAGTAGTATCGGTTTTCGGGCAGGGGGGCAAAGCCCCTCTGGAAACACCATATATTTT.

CDR3 DNA: TGTGCCAGCAGCTCCATAACAGGGCTAACTAATGAAAAACTGTTTTTT. Amino acids: CASSSITGLTNEKLFF. The chain joins TRBV5-6 to TRBJ1-4; possibly TRBD1 for D (6 bases). In germline, CDR1 is SGHDT, CDR2 YYEEEE. The V end lost 3 bases, the J end lost 1 base, and 13 bases lay between the germline ends. The CDR3 covers 16 residues.

V gene TRBV3-1 (or the pseudogene TRBV3-2) combines with J gene TRBJ2-4; 11 bases are a match to TRBD1. Germline V gene lookup returns CDR1 LGHDT and CDR2 YNNKEL (reference sequence). This CDR3 has 14 residues. The V and J ends lost 0 bases and 11 bases, in that order; junction bases with no gene match: 3. The CDR3 DNA is TGTGCCAGCAGCCAAGATTGGGACAGGGGGGTTCAGTACTTC. Its protein product is CASSQDWDRGVQYF.

V gene TRBV5-1 combines with J gene TRBJ2-5; 10 bases map to TRBD1. Germline assignment: CDR1 SGHRS and CDR2 YFSETQ. The CDR3 has 15 amino acids. J was trimmed by 4 bases and V by 5 bases; bases with no gene match: 8. CDR3 in DNA: TGCGCCAGCAGGGCCGGGACAGGGGCGTTAGAGACCCAGTACTTC. Residues: CASRAGTGALETQYF. Variable domain in full (rest from reference TRBV5-1 and TRBJ2-5): KAGVTQTPRYLIKTRGQQVTLSCSPISGHRSVSWYQQTPGQGLQFLFEYFSETQRNKGNFPGRFSGRQFSNSRSEMNVSTLELGDSALYLCASRAGTGALETQYFGPGTRLLVL.

The chain recombines TRBV27 with TRBJ1-6; D is perhaps TRBD1 (6 bases). CDR1 is MNHEY, CDR2 SMNVEV, per germline (reference sequence). The CDR3 consists of 14 residues. V gave up 3 bases and J gave up 7 bases, with 10 bases separating them. The CDR3 DNA reads TGTGCCAGCAGTTTGGTACAGGGAAATTCACCCCTCCACTTT. Residues: CASSLVQGNSPLHF.

V usage is TRBV4-3 and J usage is TRBJ1-4; 8 positions match TRBD1. The germline V gene encodes CDR1 LGHNA and CDR2 YSLEER. The V segment lost 0 bases and the J segment 5 bases; nucleotides outside the gene matches: 5. The CDR3 is 16 amino acids. The DNA for the CDR3 is TGCGCCAGCAGCCAAGATCTAAGGGACAGGAATGAAAAACTGTTTTTT. Its translation is CASSQDLRDRNEKLFF.

This clone was seen a handful of times. V usage is TRBV11-2 and J usage is TRBJ2-7; weak D call: TRBD2 (6 bases). The germline V and J ends were trimmed by 5 bases and 4 bases, with 15 bases remaining between them. This CDR3 comprises 14 residues. Per the germline V gene, CDR1 is SGHAT and CDR2 is FQNNGV. Here the CDR3 DNA reads TGTGCCAGCAGCCTAACTGGCGGGATATACGAGCAGTACTTC. The encoded protein is CASSLTGGIYEQYF.

This chain joins TRBV9 and TRBJ2-7; TRBD2 matches at 9 bases. J was trimmed by 2 bases and V by 0 bases; bases with no gene match: 9. Germline V lookup: CDR1 SGDLS, CDR2 YYNGEE. The CDR3 has 17 residues. CDR3 region: CASSVEASGVRAYEQYF. CDR3 DNA: TGTGCCAGCAGCGTAGAAGCTAGCGGGGTTAGGGCCTACGAGCAGTACTTC.

This chain connects TRBV7-2 to TRBJ1-6; unclear D gene. From germline, CDR1 is SGHTA and CDR2 FQGNSA. V was trimmed by 3 bases and J by 9 bases, leaving 12 bases between them. The CDR3 is 14 residues long. CDR3 nucleotides: TGTGCCAGCAGCTTTCAGGATTCAAGTTCACCCCTCCACTTT. Protein sequence: CASSFQDSSSPLHF. The complete variable domain, with remaining parts taken from reference TRBV7-2 and TRBJ1-6, reads GAGVSQSPSNKVTEKGKDVELRCDPISGHTALYWYRQSLGQGLEFLIYFQGNSAPDKSGLPSDRFSAERTGGSVSTLTIQRTQQEDSAVYLCASSFQDSSSPLHFGNGTRLTVT.

This chain uses TRBV28 with TRBJ1-2; D possibly corresponds to TRBD1 (5 bases). Germline V lookup: CDR1 MDHEN, CDR2 SYDVKM. V lost 6 bases and J 0 bases, leaving 5 bases between the germline ends. The CDR3 runs to 12 residues. The CDR3 sequence is CASRGPNYGYTF. Here the CDR3 DNA reads TGTGCCAGCAGGGGGCCTAACTATGGCTACACCTTC.